What follows is one TCR beta chain and its context. Antigen specificity is unknown. RNA transcripts yielded amplified TCR beta CDR3 regions. In the first-round RT-PCR of the TCR CDR3, the HTBI primer set was used. From the multiplex PCR reads, TCRdb called clonotypes with MiXCR, one entry per CDR3 protein. This sample has roughly 840,000 distinct CDR3 sequences; 38% occur once, and the top ten carry 7.5% to 9.5%. These data originate in a study of T cells in Graves' hyperthyroidism and ophthalmopathy. Overall study context: At initial diagnosis, before any treatment had begun, peripheral blood was obtained. Study conclusions and caveats: A 13 V-J model separated ophthalmopathy from stable hyperthyroidism.

Orbital computed tomography and thyroid ultrasound, together with serum TRAb and thyroxine and clinical symptoms, were used for diagnoses. CDR3 length equals 16 residues. The V end lost 1 base, the J end lost 0 bases, and 10 bases lay between the germline ends. Material: blood. The chain is built from TRBV12-3 or TRBV12-4 and TRBJ1-5, with unresolved D. The receptor's source is a man in his late teens or twenties with Graves' hyperthyroidism. The CDR3 is CASSLGEQYSNQPQHF. The CDR3 nucleotides are TGTGCCAGCAGTTTAGGGGAGCAATATAGCAATCAGCCCCAGCATTTT.